This T cell receptor (beta chain) stems from a study of T cells in Graves' hyperthyroidism and ophthalmopathy. Findings of the study overall: Blood shared most expanded thyroid clonotypes above 0.001. Model output signaled ophthalmopathy a median around 6.9 months ahead of onset.

This clonotype was seen repeatedly, ten times or more. As yet, its antigen is unknown. Amplification targeted TCR beta CDR3 regions from RNA transcripts. HTBI primers drove first-round RT-PCR of the TCR CDR3. TCRdb passed the multiplex PCR reads through MiXCR, listing each CDR3 protein once. The sample records roughly 150,000 distinct CDR3 sequences, about a tenth being singletons. Blood was obtained at the first hyperthyroidism diagnosis, which preceded any ophthalmopathy symptoms. Germline V gives CDR1 SEHNR, CDR2 FQNEAQ (reference sequence). The CDR3 covers 14 residues. The V gene end was trimmed by 8 bases and the J gene end by 3 bases; junction bases not matched to a gene: 2.

The specimen was blood. The sequence came from a woman younger than 35 with Graves' hyperthyroidism that later progressed to Graves' ophthalmopathy. The J gene is TRBJ2-3, the V gene TRBV7-9; 13 bases align to TRBD2. CDR3 in DNA: TGTGCCAGCGGACTAGCGGGAGCAACAGATACGCAGTATTTT. This translates into CASGLAGATDTQYF.